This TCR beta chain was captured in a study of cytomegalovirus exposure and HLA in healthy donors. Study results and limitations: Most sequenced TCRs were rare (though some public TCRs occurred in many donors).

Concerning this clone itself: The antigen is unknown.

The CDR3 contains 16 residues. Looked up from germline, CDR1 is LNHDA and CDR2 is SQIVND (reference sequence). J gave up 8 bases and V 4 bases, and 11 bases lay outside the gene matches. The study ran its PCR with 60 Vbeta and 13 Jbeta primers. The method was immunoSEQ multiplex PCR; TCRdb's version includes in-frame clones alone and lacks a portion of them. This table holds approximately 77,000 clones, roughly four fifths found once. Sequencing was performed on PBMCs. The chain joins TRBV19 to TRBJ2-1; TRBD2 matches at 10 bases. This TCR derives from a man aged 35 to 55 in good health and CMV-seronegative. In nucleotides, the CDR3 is TGTGCCAGTAGTAATAGCGGGAGGCCCCAAGGCGATGAGCAGTTCTTC. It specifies CASSNSGRPQGDEQFF.